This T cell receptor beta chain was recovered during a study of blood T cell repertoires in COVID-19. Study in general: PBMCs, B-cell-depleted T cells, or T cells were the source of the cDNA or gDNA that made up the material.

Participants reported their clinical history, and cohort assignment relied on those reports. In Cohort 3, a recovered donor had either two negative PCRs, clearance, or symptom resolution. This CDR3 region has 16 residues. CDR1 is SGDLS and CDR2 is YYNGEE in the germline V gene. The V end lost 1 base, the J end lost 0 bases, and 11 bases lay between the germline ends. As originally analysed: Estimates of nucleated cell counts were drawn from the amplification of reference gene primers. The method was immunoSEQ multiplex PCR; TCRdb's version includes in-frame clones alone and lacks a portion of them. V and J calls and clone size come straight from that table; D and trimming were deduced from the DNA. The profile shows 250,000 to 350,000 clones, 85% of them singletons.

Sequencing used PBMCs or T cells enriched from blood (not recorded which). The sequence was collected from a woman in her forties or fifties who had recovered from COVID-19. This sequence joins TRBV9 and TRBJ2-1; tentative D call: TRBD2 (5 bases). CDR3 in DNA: TGTGCCAGCAGCGTACATACTAGTGGCTCCTACAATGAGCAGTTCTTC. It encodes CASSVHTSGSYNEQFF.